The T cell receptor (beta chain) under discussion was sequenced for a study of graft-versus-host responses after intestinal transplantation. Overall study: Multivisceral, liver-intestinal, or isolated intestinal transplants were performed in recipients. Study results and limitations: Those patients showing graft-donor T cell macrochimerism displayed high graft-versus-host to host-versus-graft clonal ratios in allografts. The marrow of recipients harbored GvH clones, and ileum or blood showed some of them first.

Here immunoSEQ multiplex PCR was the method, and the copy in TCRdb shows in-frame clones only, minus some. The sample carries about 100,000 clones, less than 90% recorded once. For this clone: Its antigen remains unidentified.

This specimen consisted of unstimulated CD4+ T cells sorted from spleen or lymph node cells, obtained before transplant. This TCR was recovered from a human donor who was the organ donor for an intestinal transplant.

The CDR3, as DNA: TGTGCCACCAGCAGAGAGGCACTAGGGGTTGGGAATGAGCAGTTCTTC. It is translated as CATSREALGVGNEQFF. The rearrangement uses TRBV15 and TRBJ2-1; D assignment may be TRBD1 or TRBD2 (5 bases each). V gave up 0 bases and J gave up 7 bases, with 16 bases separating them. In germline, CDR1 is LNHNV, CDR2 YYDKDF (reference sequence). The CDR3 has 16 residues.